The clone carrying this TCR beta chain was seen a handful of times. Its target is unknown. This specimen belongs to a study of T cell repertoires in cytomegalovirus infection. Looking at the study overall: TCR beta signatures that were public indicated CMV infection and matching HLA type.

TCRdb reprocessed the reads with MiXCR, giving one entry per CDR3 protein. The profile shows 200,000 to 300,000 distinct CDR3 sequences, about 12% of them singletons. The CDR3 extends over 15 amino acids. Deletions cut 6 bases from V and 2 bases from J, with 16 bases between. The germline V gene has CDR1 KGHSH and CDR2 LQKENI. Study-wide findings and caveats: Carriers of CMV plus the relevant HLA were identified by cumulative public TCR beta family frequency. CMV-specific TCR beta clonotypes restricted by HLA-C dominated the ex vivo response.

The J gene is TRBJ1-1, the V gene TRBV18; no clear D. The TCR originated in a human donor in good health (CMV status not recorded). Some clones in this sample may be carry-over from other donors' samples. Sequences were obtained from PBMCs. This CDR3 reads CASSQSDVANTEAFF. The CDR3 bases are TGTGCCAGCTCGCAGTCGGACGTTGCTAACACTGAAGCTTTCTTT.